This is a list of T cell receptor beta chains from one sample in a study of shared clonotypes between healthy human individuals. Sequencing used immunoSEQ multiplex PCR; TCRdb keeps in-frame clones, though not all of them. The data hold some 2,100,000 clones, with approximately 95% observed a single time. Sequencing was done on a sample of naive CD4+ T cells sorted from blood. The receptors stem from a man aged 18 to 29 in good health. Each CDR3 is given with its conserved first and last residue. Each record gives: J gene, V gene, D gene, CDR3 DNA, CDR3 protein. The D gene is left open where the match is weak.

j_gene: TRBJ2-7; v_gene: TRBV7-2; d_gene: TRBD1; CDR3nt: TGTGCCAGCAGGTCTAGAAAGGGGACAGGGGGCGGCTACGAGCAGTACTTC; CDR3aa: CASRSRKGTGGGYEQYF
j_gene: TRBJ2-1; v_gene: TRBV10-2; d_gene: -; CDR3nt: TGCGCCAGCAGTGAGCGCTACAATGAGCAGTTCTTC; CDR3aa: CASSERYNEQFF
j_gene: TRBJ1-2; v_gene: TRBV28; d_gene: -; CDR3nt: TGTGCCAGCAGTTCCTTAGGTTATGGCTACACCTTC; CDR3aa: CASSSLGYGYTF
j_gene: TRBJ2-5; v_gene: TRBV28; d_gene: -; CDR3nt: TGTGCCAGCAGTTTGTTGACGGACGGACAAGAGACCCAGTACTTC; CDR3aa: CASSLLTDGQETQYF
j_gene: TRBJ2-3; v_gene: TRBV5-1; d_gene: -; CDR3nt: TGCGCCAGCAGCCCCAAAGGCGGGCAGCACACAGATACGCAGTATTTT; CDR3aa: CASSPKGGQHTDTQYF
j_gene: TRBJ2-7; v_gene: TRBV30; d_gene: TRBD2; CDR3nt: TGTGCCTGGAGTGTATGGCGCCTAGCGGGAGTAGGGTCCTACGAGCAGTACTTC; CDR3aa: CAWSVWRLAGVGSYEQYF
j_gene: TRBJ1-1; v_gene: TRBV6-5; d_gene: -; CDR3nt: TGTGCCAGCAGCCCCTCCAAGGGGCGCGGCACTGAAGCTTTCTTT; CDR3aa: CASSPSKGRGTEAFF
j_gene: TRBJ2-7; v_gene: TRBV7-2; d_gene: -; CDR3nt: TGTGCCAGCAGTCAAGACAGAAACTACGAGCAGTACTTC; CDR3aa: CASSQDRNYEQYF
j_gene: TRBJ1-6; v_gene: TRBV9; d_gene: TRBD1; CDR3nt: TGTGCCAGCAGCGTAACTGAGACAGGGCAATCACCCCTCCACTTT; CDR3aa: CASSVTETGQSPLHF
j_gene: TRBJ2-6; v_gene: TRBV28; d_gene: -; CDR3nt: TGTGCCAGCAGTTTATGGGGGGACACCTCTGGGGCCAACGTCCTGACTTTC; CDR3aa: CASSLWGDTSGANVLTF